The 18 T cell receptor beta chains listed next were all sequenced from one sample in a study of blood T cell repertoires in COVID-19. This table comes from immunoSEQ multiplex PCR, and its TCRdb copy is limited to in-frame clones, with some not included. The sample contains under 200,000 clones, around 84% of which appear only once. The sequencing input was PBMCs or T cells enriched from blood (not recorded which). The receptor source for this set is a woman aged 45-65 years who had recovered from COVID-19.

This chain links TRBV9 with TRBJ2-1; 9 bases map to TRBD1. The CDR3 consists of 16 residues. The ends lost 0 bases at V and 3 bases at J; junction bases unmatched: 4. The germline gives CDR1 SGDLS, CDR2 YYNGEE. CDR3 sequence: CASSVVGTGNYNEQFF. The DNA for the CDR3 is TGTGCCAGCAGCGTAGTGGGGACAGGGAACTACAATGAGCAGTTCTTC.

The chain carries TRBV7-9 and TRBJ2-6, with 8 bases aligning to TRBD1. This CDR3 has 17 amino acids. The germline gives CDR1 SEHNR, CDR2 FQNEAQ (reference sequence). The junction had 6 bases not matched to a gene; V was cut back by 3 bases and J by 2 bases. As DNA, the CDR3 is TGTGCCAGCAGCTTGCGGACAGGGTTGACTGGGGCCAACGTCCTGACTTTC. Translation gives CASSLRTGLTGANVLTF.

The rearrangement links TRBV29-1 to TRBJ2-3, with unresolved D. V lost 5 bases, J lost 1 base, and 10 bases lay in between. Germline lookup yields CDR1 SQVTM and CDR2 ANQGSEA. The CDR3 covers 13 residues. The CDR3: CSVRRSGTDTQYF. CDR3 DNA: TGCAGCGTTCGTCGGTCTGGCACAGATACGCAGTATTTT.

This clone was picked up one time. This chain links TRBV29-1 with TRBJ2-3; tentatively, D is TRBD2 (6 bases). The germline CDR1 and CDR2 sequences are SQVTM and ANQGSEA. The length of the CDR3 is 13 residues. V lost 6 bases, J lost 2 bases, and 12 bases lay in between. CDR3 amino acids: CSVAGNPTDTQYF. DNA of the CDR3: TGCAGCGTCGCGGGGAACCCCACAGATACGCAGTATTTT.

This chain connects TRBV5-1 to TRBJ1-5; D possibly corresponds to TRBD1 (5 bases). CDR1 is SGHRS, CDR2 YFSETQ, per germline. Trimming took 0 bases from V and 7 from J, leaving 11 bases between them. CDR3 length: 14 amino acids. The CDR3 nucleotides are TGCGCCAGCAGCTTGGCCGGGAGGGGCCAGCCCCAGCATTTT. This sequence encodes CASSLAGRGQPQHF.

V and J are TRBV19 and TRBJ1-1, with D possibly TRBD1 on 6 matching bases. Germline loops: CDR1 LNHDA, CDR2 SQIVND (reference sequence). There are 15 residues in the CDR3. V dropped 3 bases and J dropped 4 bases, with 15 bases sitting between them. The CDR3 protein is CASSISPTGRTEAFF. The CDR3 DNA reads TGTGCCAGTAGTATTTCCCCAACAGGGCGCACTGAAGCTTTCTTT.

The genes are TRBV2 and TRBJ2-1; D uncertain. This CDR3 is 12 amino acids long. V lost 3 bases, J lost 7 bases, and 7 bases lay in between. Germline V gene sequence: CDR1 SNHLY, CDR2 FYNNEI. The CDR3 here is CASSDGSNEQFF. The CDR3 region has the DNA TGTGCCAGCAGTGACGGGTCTAATGAGCAGTTCTTC.

The CDR3 nucleotides read TGTGCCAGCAGCTTAACAGGGACTCTAGACTTCGCCGGGGAGCTGTTTTTT. Amino acid sequence: CASSLTGTLDFAGELFF. The chain recombines TRBV7-3 with TRBJ2-2, with a weak D call TRBD2 (6 bases). The V end was cut by 0 bases, the J end by 6 bases, with 17 bases between. CDR3 length equals 17 residues. The V gene's germline CDR1 is SGHTA and CDR2 FQGTGA.

The chain's CDR3 is CASSLRATTDTQYF. The CDR3 DNA is TGTGCCAGCAGCTTAAGGGCTACCACAGATACGCAGTATTTT. This sequence joins TRBV7-3 and TRBJ2-3; D is unresolved. Germline V lookup: CDR1 SGHTA, CDR2 FQGTGA. V was shortened by 1 base and J by 2 bases, with 7 bases between the two germline ends. CDR3 length: 14 residues.

The rearrangement joins TRBV19 to TRBJ2-7, with 12 bases identical to TRBD2. The V gene end was trimmed by 3 bases and the J gene end by 0 bases; junction bases not matched to a gene: 3. The CDR3 runs 16 residues. Per germline, CDR1 LNHDA and CDR2 SQIVND (reference sequence). The CDR3 region is CASSIPGLAGSYEQYF. The CDR3 DNA sequence: TGTGCCAGTAGTATCCCGGGACTAGCGGGCTCCTACGAGCAGTACTTC.

The V gene is TRBV7-3, the J gene TRBJ2-1; D might be TRBD1 (6 bases). Per germline, CDR1 SGHTA and CDR2 FQGTGA. CDR3 length equals 12 residues. The ends were cut back, 5 bases at V and 7 bases at J, with 9 bases in the middle. The CDR3 nucleotides read TGTGCCAGCAGCCTCACAGGGAATGAGCAGTTCTTC. It codes for CASSLTGNEQFF. The full variable domain, with the rest looked up from reference TRBV7-3 and TRBJ2-1, is GAGVSQTPSNKVTEKGKYVELRCDPISGHTALYWYRQSLGQGPEFLIYFQGTGAADDSGLPNDRFFAVRPEGSVSTLKIQRTERGDSAVYLCASSLTGNEQFFGPGTRLTVL.

The chain links TRBV6-5 to TRBJ2-5; 9 bases map to TRBD2. Germline assignment: CDR1 MNHEY and CDR2 SVGAGI. The CDR3 extends over 16 amino acids. V was pared by 2 bases and J by 2 bases, with 6 bases of the junction left unmatched. The CDR3 sequence: CASSYGRLADQETQYF. In DNA, the CDR3 is TGTGCCAGCAGTTACGGTAGACTAGCGGATCAAGAGACCCAGTACTTC.

This chain joins TRBV9 and TRBJ2-2; no reliable D call. Looked up from germline, CDR1 is SGDLS and CDR2 is YYNGEE. The CDR3 loop spans 14 amino acids. V lost 4 bases and J lost 2, with 9 bases in between. The CDR3 sequence is CASSTSGNTGELFF. CDR3 sequence (DNA): TGTGCCAGCAGCACATCAGGTAACACCGGGGAGCTGTTTTTT.

The genes are TRBV4-2 and TRBJ1-4; D unresolved. Trimming removed 1 base at V and 5 bases at J, with 8 bases between. The CDR3 has 14 amino acids. The germline V gene encodes CDR1 LGHNA and CDR2 YNFKEQ. CDR3 bases: TGTGCCAGCAGCCAAGGGGCCTTAAATGAAAAACTGTTTTTT. Encoded protein: CASSQGALNEKLFF.

J is TRBJ2-5 and V is TRBV23-1, with D perhaps matching TRBD2 (5 bases). Being an ORF, TRBV23-1 has a function that is uncertain. The CDR3 runs to 18 residues. Trimming stripped 0 bases from V and 0 bases from J, with 17 bases between. The CDR3 DNA reads TGCGCCAGCAGTCAATCGAAAGGAAGGACGAGGGACCAAGAGACCCAGTACTTC. This translates into CASSQSKGRTRDQETQYF.

This chain connects TRBV6-1 to TRBJ1-1; D possibly corresponds to TRBD1 (5 bases). V was pared by 1 base and J by 6 bases, with 15 bases between. CDR3 length: 15 residues. Germline lookup yields CDR1 MNHNS and CDR2 SASEGT. The CDR3 DNA reads as TGTGCCAGCAGTGAAGTTTCAGGGTTTTGGCCTGAAGCTTTCTTT. Amino acid sequence: CASSEVSGFWPEAFF.

V usage is TRBV3-1 (or the pseudogene TRBV3-2) and J usage is TRBJ1-1, with D perhaps matching TRBD1 (6 bases). The CDR3 consists of 16 residues. Germline V gene data show CDR1 as LGHDT and CDR2 as YNNKEL (reference sequence). The germline V and J ends were trimmed by 4 bases and 1 base, with 16 bases remaining between them. The CDR3 region is CASSRLQTGPNTEAFF. CDR3 nucleotide sequence: TGTGCCAGCAGCCGCCTCCAAACAGGGCCGAACACTGAAGCTTTCTTT.

The J gene is TRBJ2-5, the V gene TRBV5-4; TRBD2 is a possible D gene (6 bases). The germline V gene has CDR1 SGHNT and CDR2 YYREEE (reference sequence). The CDR3 sequence is 14 residues long. V was trimmed by 0 bases and J by 3 bases, leaving 9 bases between them. DNA for the CDR3: TGTGCCAGCAGCTTGGTACTAGCTGAAGAGACCCAGTACTTC. Protein sequence: CASSLVLAEETQYF.